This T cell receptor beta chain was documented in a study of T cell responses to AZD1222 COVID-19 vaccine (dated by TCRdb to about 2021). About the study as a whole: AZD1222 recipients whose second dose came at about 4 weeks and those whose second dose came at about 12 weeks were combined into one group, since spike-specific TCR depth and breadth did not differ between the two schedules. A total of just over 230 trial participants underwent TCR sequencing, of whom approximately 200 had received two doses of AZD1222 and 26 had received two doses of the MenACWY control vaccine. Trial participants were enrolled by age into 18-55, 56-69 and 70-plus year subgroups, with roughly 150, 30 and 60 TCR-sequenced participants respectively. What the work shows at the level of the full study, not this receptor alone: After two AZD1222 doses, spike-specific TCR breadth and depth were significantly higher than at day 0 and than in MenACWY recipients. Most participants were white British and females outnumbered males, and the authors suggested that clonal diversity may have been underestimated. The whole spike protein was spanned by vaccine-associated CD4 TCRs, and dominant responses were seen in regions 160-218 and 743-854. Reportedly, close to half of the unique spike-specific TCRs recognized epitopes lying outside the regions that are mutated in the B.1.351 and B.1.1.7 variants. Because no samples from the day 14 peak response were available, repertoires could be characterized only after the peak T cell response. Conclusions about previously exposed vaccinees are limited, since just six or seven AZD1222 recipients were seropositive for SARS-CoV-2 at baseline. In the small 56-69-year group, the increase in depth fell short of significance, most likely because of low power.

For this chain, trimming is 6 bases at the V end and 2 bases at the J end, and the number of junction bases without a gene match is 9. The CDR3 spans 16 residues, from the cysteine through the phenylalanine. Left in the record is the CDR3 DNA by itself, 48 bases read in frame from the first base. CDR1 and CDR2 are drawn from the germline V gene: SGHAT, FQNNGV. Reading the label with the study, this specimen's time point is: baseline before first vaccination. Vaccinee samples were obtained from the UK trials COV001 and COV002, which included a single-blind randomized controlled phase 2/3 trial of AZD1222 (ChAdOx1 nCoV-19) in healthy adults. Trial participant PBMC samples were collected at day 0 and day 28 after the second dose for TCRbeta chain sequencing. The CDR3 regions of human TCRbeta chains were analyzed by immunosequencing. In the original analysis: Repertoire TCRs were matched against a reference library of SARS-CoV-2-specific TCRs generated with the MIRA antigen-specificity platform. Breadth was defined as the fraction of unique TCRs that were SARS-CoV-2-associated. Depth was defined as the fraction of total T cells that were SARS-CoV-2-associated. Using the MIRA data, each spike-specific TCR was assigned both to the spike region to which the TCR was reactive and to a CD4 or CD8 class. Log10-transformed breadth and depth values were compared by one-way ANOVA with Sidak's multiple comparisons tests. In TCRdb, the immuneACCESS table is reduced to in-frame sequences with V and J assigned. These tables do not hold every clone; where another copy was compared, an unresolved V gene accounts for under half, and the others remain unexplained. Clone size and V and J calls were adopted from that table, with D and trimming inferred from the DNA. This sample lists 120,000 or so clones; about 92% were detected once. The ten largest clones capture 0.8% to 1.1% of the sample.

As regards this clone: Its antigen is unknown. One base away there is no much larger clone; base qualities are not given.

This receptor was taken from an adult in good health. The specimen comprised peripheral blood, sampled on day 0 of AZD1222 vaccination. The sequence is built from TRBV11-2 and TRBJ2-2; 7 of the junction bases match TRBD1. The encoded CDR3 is CASRHSRGKNTGELFF. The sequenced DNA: TGTGCCAGCAGACACTCCAGGGGGAAAAACACCGGGGAGCTGTTTTTT.